This T cell receptor (beta chain) originates from a study of neurological immune-mediated disorders. Per sequencing run, 15-18 subjects together gave over 160 million TCR-beta sequences. TCRdb used MiXCR to reprocess the 5' RACE reads, holding one entry per CDR3 protein. This sample carries under 100,000 distinct CDR3 sequences, 13% of them seen once, and the ten largest clones take under 6%. Time point given: longitudinal time-point 2. In this sample, this clonotype turned up many times. This TCR derives from a female donor with HTLV-1-associated myelopathy (HAM/TSP). Sequencing used PBMCs.

CDR3 in amino acids: CASRLPGVKNYGYTF. The CDR3 DNA reads TGTGCCAGCAGACTTCCAGGGGTAAAGAACTATGGCTACACCTTC. The V call is TRBV11-2, the J call TRBJ1-2, with a weak D call TRBD1 (6 bases). Germline CDR1 SGHAT, CDR2 FQNNGV. The CDR3 consists of 15 residues. The V gene lost 6 bases and the J gene lost 2 bases, with 16 bases spanning the gap.